A single sample is the source of the 8 T cell receptor beta chains below, sequenced in a study of blood T cell repertoires in COVID-19. TCRdb's copy holds only in-frame clones and misses some; the assay was immunoSEQ multiplex PCR. The data show some 150,000 clones, around four fifths seen once. What was sequenced was peripheral blood. The receptors originated from a woman aged 40 to 50 with active or convalescent COVID-19.

V gene TRBV7-2 combines with J gene TRBJ1-3; D remains ambiguous. The CDR3 covers 15 residues. V lost 5 bases to trimming and J lost 1 base, with 12 bases between them. CDR1 SGHTA and CDR2 FQGNSA come from the germline V gene. DNA of the CDR3: TGTGCCAGCAGCATCCGGGGAGGATCTGGAAACACCATATATTTT. This encodes CASSIRGGSGNTIYF.

The rearrangement uses TRBV19 and TRBJ1-1; 7 bases line up with TRBD1. The CDR3 has 16 residues. Trimming took 4 bases from V and 0 from J; bases not matched to a gene: 8. Germline CDR1 and CDR2: LNHDA and SQIVND (reference sequence). The CDR3 sequence: CASSRGQYSMNTEAFF. The CDR3 region has the DNA TGTGCCAGTAGTAGGGGACAGTATTCAATGAACACTGAAGCTTTCTTT.

The rearrangement uses TRBV3-1 (or the pseudogene TRBV3-2) and TRBJ2-7, with 9 bases fitting TRBD2. The germline gives CDR1 LGHDT, CDR2 YNNKEL (reference sequence). J gave up 3 bases and V 2 bases, and 2 bases lay outside the gene matches. This CDR3 is built from 14 residues. CDR3 in DNA: TGTGCCAGCAGCCAACTAGCGGGGAGCTACGAGCAGTACTTC. Its protein is CASSQLAGSYEQYF.

This chain connects TRBV7-2 to TRBJ1-2; tentatively, D is TRBD1 (6 bases). This CDR3 has 14 residues. Germline CDR1 SGHTA, CDR2 FQGNSA. Deletions cut 5 bases from V and 1 base from J, with 11 bases between. This CDR3 is CASSRRTDNYGYTF. The CDR3 nucleotides read TGTGCCAGCAGCCGCAGGACAGATAACTATGGCTACACCTTC.

This clone was seen more than once but under ten times. The genes are TRBV28 and TRBJ1-6, with TRBD1 identical over 11 bases. The junction had 3 bases not matched to a gene; V was cut back by 6 bases and J by 5 bases. The CDR3 loop spans 15 amino acids. The germline CDR1 and CDR2 sequences are MDHEN and SYDVKM. CDR3 DNA: TGTGCCAGCAGACCGGACAGGGGGCATAATTCACCCCTCCACTTT. Its translation is CASRPDRGHNSPLHF.

V is TRBV27 and J is TRBJ2-2; 14 bases are a match to TRBD2. This CDR3 comprises 17 residues. Germline V gene lookup returns CDR1 MNHEY and CDR2 SMNVEV (reference sequence). Germline trimming cut 5 bases from V and 3 bases from J; bases unmatched to any gene: 5. The CDR3 DNA reads TGTGCCAGCAGTCTACCGGGACTAGCGGGAGACACCGGGGAGCTGTTTTTT. Protein: CASSLPGLAGDTGELFF.

The chain carries TRBV11-2 and TRBJ2-1; 8 nucleotides match TRBD2. V shed 5 bases, J shed 1 base, and the junction held 10 bases outside the gene matches. The CDR3 loop spans 17 amino acids. CDR1 is SGHAT, CDR2 FQNNGV, per germline. The CDR3 reads CASSARIAGFSYNEQFF. DNA for the CDR3: TGTGCCAGCAGCGCCCGAATAGCGGGATTTTCCTACAATGAGCAGTTCTTC.

The gene calls are TRBV28 and TRBJ1-2; possibly TRBD1 for D (5 bases). The germline V gene encodes CDR1 MDHEN and CDR2 SYDVKM. The length of the CDR3 is 20 residues. The V and J ends lost 0 bases and 0 bases respectively, with 23 bases between them. The CDR3 is CASSLWAPQQGNGTNYGYTF. The CDR3 region has the DNA TGTGCCAGCAGTTTATGGGCCCCTCAGCAGGGAAACGGAACTAACTATGGCTACACCTTC.